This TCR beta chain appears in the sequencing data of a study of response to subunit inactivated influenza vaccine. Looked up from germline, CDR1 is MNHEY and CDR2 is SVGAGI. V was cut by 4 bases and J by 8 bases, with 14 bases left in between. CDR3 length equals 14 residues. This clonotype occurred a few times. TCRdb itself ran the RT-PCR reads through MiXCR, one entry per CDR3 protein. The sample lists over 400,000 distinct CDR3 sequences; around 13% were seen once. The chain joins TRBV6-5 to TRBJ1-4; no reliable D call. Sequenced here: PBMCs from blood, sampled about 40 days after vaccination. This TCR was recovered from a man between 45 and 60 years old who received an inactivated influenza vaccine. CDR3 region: CASSSTLSQEKLFF. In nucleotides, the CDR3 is TGTGCCAGCAGTTCGACCTTGAGCCAGGAAAAACTGTTTTTT.